These T cell receptor beta chains were read from a single sample in a study of T cell responses to AZD1222 COVID-19 vaccine. The assay was immunoSEQ multiplex PCR, and TCRdb's table has in-frame clones only and misses some. Of roughly 140,000 clones in the sample, roughly 90% are singletons; the top ten hold 1.5%. The starting material was peripheral blood, obtained 28 days after the second AZD1222 dose. The receptor set was obtained from an adult who received the AZD1222 COVID-19 vaccine. The CDR3 runs from the conserved cysteine through the conserved F or W. D genes are given only for firm matches. The listing skips clone size in some rows; elsewhere it reads once, few, many or a size class.

d_gene	j_gene	v_gene	abundance	CDR3nt	CDR3aa
.	TRBJ2-4	TRBV11-2	.	TGTGCCAGCAGCTTAGTTGGTCAATCAGCCAAAAACATTCAGTACTTC	CASSLVGQSAKNIQYF
TRBD1	TRBJ1-2	TRBV7-8	.	TGTGCCAGCAGCTTAGCGCTACGAGGGACAGCTGAGGGCTATGGCTACACCTTC	CASSLALRGTAEGYGYTF
.	TRBJ2-5	TRBV9	.	TGTGCCAGCAGCGTACTAGACAGAAAAGGGGAGACCCAGTACTTC	CASSVLDRKGETQYF
.	TRBJ1-1	TRBV28	.	TGTGCCAGCAGTTTAGGTTCATACAACGGGAACACTGAAGCTTTCTTT	CASSLGSYNGNTEAFF
.	TRBJ1-6	TRBV28	few	TGTGCCAGCAGTTCCTATTCACCCCTCCACTTT	CASSSYSPLHF
.	TRBJ2-2	TRBV28	.	TGTGCCAGCAGTTTTGTGGACAGAGTCACCGGGGAGCTGTTTTTT	CASSFVDRVTGELFF
.	TRBJ1-5	TRBV12-5	.	TGTGCTAGTGGTTGGGGGGTGGGGGTACAGCCCCAGCATTTT	CASGWGVGVQPQHF
.	TRBJ1-6	TRBV2	.	TGTGCCAGCAGTGACCCTGCAGGATACAGGGAGGATTCACCCCTCCACTTT	CASSDPAGYREDSPLHF
.	TRBJ2-7	TRBV7-3	.	TGTGCCAGCAGCTTAACGGGGGCAGGATACTACGAGCAGTACTTC	CASSLTGAGYYEQYF
.	TRBJ1-2	TRBV6-1	.	TGTGCCAGCAGTGAAGGAATGAGTGGTGCTAACTATGGCTACACCTTC	CASSEGMSGANYGYTF
.	TRBJ2-3	TRBV21-1	.	TGTGCCAGCAGCAAAGCGGACAGGGGGGCAGATACGCAGTATTTT	CASSKADRGADTQYF
TRBD1	TRBJ2-3	TRBV10-3	.	TGTGCCATCAGGGGACAGGACACAGATACGCAGTATTTT	CAIRGQDTDTQYF
.	TRBJ1-3	TRBV5-1	.	TGCGCCAGCAGCCTCGGGACATCCCCATATGGGAACACCATATATTTT	CASSLGTSPYGNTIYF
TRBD1	TRBJ1-2	TRBV18	.	TGTGCCAGCTCCCCAGGGGGCTACTATGGCTACACCTTC	CASSPGGYYGYTF
.	TRBJ1-2	TRBV28	.	TGTGCCAGCTCTTTTGGGGGCGGTGGCTACACCTTC	CASSFGGGGYTF
TRBD2	TRBJ2-1	TRBV7-6	.	TGTGCCAGCAGCGCTCGGGGGGGGTCCTACAATGAGCAGTTCTTC	CASSARGGSYNEQFF
.	TRBJ1-4	TRBV10-2	.	TGCGCCAGCAAGCGGGTGGCTAATGAAAAACTGTTTTTT	CASKRVANEKLFF
.	TRBJ2-1	TRBV30	.	TGTGCCTGCCCTAAGTCGGGACTCAAGGACAATGAGCAGTTCTTC	CACPKSGLKDNEQFF
TRBD2	TRBJ2-1	TRBV14	.	TGTGCCAGCAGCCAAGGGGGAGGGGTAGGCTCCTACAATGAGCAGTTCTTC	CASSQGGGVGSYNEQFF
.	TRBJ2-7	TRBV5-1	.	TGCGCCAGCAGCTTGGAGACAGGACCCTACGAGCAGTACTTC	CASSLETGPYEQYF
TRBD1	TRBJ2-7	TRBV6-5	.	TGTGCCAGCAGTCGGCCGGGACAGGGCTCCTACGAGCAGTACTTC	CASSRPGQGSYEQYF
TRBD2	TRBJ2-3	TRBV5-8	.	TGTGCCAGCAGCTGGGAGGGCCCCCGTACAGATACGCAGTATTTT	CASSWEGPRTDTQYF
.	TRBJ2-4	TRBV24-1	.	TGTGCCACCAGTGATTCAAGGGTGAGAGGCAAAAACATTCAGTACTTC	CATSDSRVRGKNIQYF
TRBD1	TRBJ2-1	TRBV27	.	TGTGCCTCCGCGGGACAGGGTTTTTTTGAGCAGTTCTTC	CASAGQGFFEQFF
.	TRBJ1-1	TRBV6-6	.	TGTGCCAGCAGTCCTAGGGAGGAGAACACTGAAGCTTTCTTT	CASSPREENTEAFF
TRBD1	TRBJ1-1	TRBV18	.	TGTGCCAGCTCACCCGACAGGGACGAAGCTTTCTTT	CASSPDRDEAFF
.	TRBJ2-3	TRBV20-1	.	TGCAGTGCTAGTGCCCTCAGCACAGATACGCAGTATTTT	CSASALSTDTQYF
.	TRBJ1-2	TRBV6-5	.	TGTGCCAGCACCTACTACGGGGGAAGCGATGGCTACACCTTC	CASTYYGGSDGYTF
TRBD1	TRBJ2-7	TRBV7-2	.	TGTGCCAGCAGCACCGGGACAGGCGGCAACGAGCAGTACTTC	CASSTGTGGNEQYF
.	TRBJ2-1	TRBV12-3/TRBV12-4	few	TGTGCCAGCCATGGCGAGAATGAGCAGTTCTTC	CASHGENEQFF
.	TRBJ1-5	TRBV3-1/TRBV3-2	.	TGTGCCAGCAGCCAAGGCGGTCAGCCCCAGCATTTT	CASSQGGQPQHF
TRBD2	TRBJ2-7	TRBV27	.	TGTGCCAGCAGTTTCCTGGACACGGGAGCGGGGGAGCAGTACTTC	CASSFLDTGAGEQYF
.	TRBJ1-1	TRBV11-2	.	TGTGCCAGCAGCTTAGCAGGTTCACGGAACACTGAAGCTTTCTTT	CASSLAGSRNTEAFF
.	TRBJ2-2	TRBV7-6	.	TGTGCCAGCAGCTTAATCGGCAGGACGAACACCGGGGAGCTGTTTTTT	CASSLIGRTNTGELFF
.	TRBJ1-4	TRBV10-3	.	TGTGCCATCAGTGAGCCCCTTGTGTCGGGTGGATCCGAAAAACTGTTTTTT	CAISEPLVSGGSEKLFF
TRBD1	TRBJ2-3	TRBV7-9	.	TGTGCCAGCAGCGCGACTCCGGGACAGGGGGCAGCGCGTTTT	CASSATPGQGAARF
.	TRBJ2-7	TRBV15	once	TGTGCCACCAGCGGGGGATACTCCTACGAGCAGTACTTC	CATSGGYSYEQYF
.	TRBJ1-2	TRBV28	.	TGTGCCAGCAGTTTACTCCAGGGTAGGAGCTACACCTTC	CASSLLQGRSYTF
.	TRBJ1-1	TRBV19	.	TGTGCCAGTACCCCTGTGAGGAACACTGAAGCTTTCTTT	CASTPVRNTEAFF
.	TRBJ2-7	TRBV7-9	.	TGTGCCAGCAGCGGCTCTTATGGGGTCTCCTACGAGCAGTACTTC	CASSGSYGVSYEQYF
TRBD2	TRBJ2-1	TRBV5-4	few	TGTGCCAGCCAGGGACTAGCCGAATACAATGAGCAGTTCTTC	CASQGLAEYNEQFF
TRBD1	TRBJ1-2	TRBV3-1/TRBV3-2	.	TGTGCCAGCAGCGAAGACAGGGGTGGCTACACCTTC	CASSEDRGGYTF
.	TRBJ1-3	TRBV6-5	.	TGTGCCAGCAGGGGCTCTGGAAACACCATATATTTT	CASRGSGNTIYF
TRBD1	TRBJ1-1	TRBV28	.	TGTGCCAGCAGTCCCCACAGGGGAGGGAGCACTGAAGCTTTCTTT	CASSPHRGGSTEAFF
TRBD2	TRBJ2-1	TRBV30	.	TGTGCCTTCTCGGGACTAGCGGGATTTGAGCAGTTCTTC	CAFSGLAGFEQFF